These T cell receptor beta chains were read from a single sample in a study of T cells in Graves' hyperthyroidism and ophthalmopathy. One entry per CDR3 protein results from TCRdb running MiXCR on the multiplex PCR reads. The sample lists 300,000 to 450,000 distinct CDR3 sequences, 20% to 30% occurring once. Specimen: blood. These receptors were taken from a man aged 50-60 years with Graves' hyperthyroidism. Each CDR3 is given with its conserved first and last residue. D genes are given only for firm matches. Not all rows give a size; the values are once, few, many and, for expanded clones, a class.

D	V	size	J	DNA	CDR3
NA	TRBV3-1	many	TRBJ2-1	TGTGCCAGCAGCCTTTTGCTAGGGGCTGGCAATGAGCAGTTCTTC	CASSLLLGAGNEQFF
TRBD2	TRBV12-3/TRBV12-4	few	TRBJ2-2	TGTGCCAGCGCCGGGACTAGGGTAACCGGGGAGCTGTTTTTT	CASAGTRVTGELFF
NA	TRBV7-9	NA	TRBJ2-2	TGTGCCAGCAGCTTAGCTCTCGGCGGGGAGCTGTTTTTT	CASSLALGGELFF
NA	TRBV20-1	many	TRBJ2-7	TGCAGTGCTCTAACAGGTGACGAGCAGTACTTC	CSALTGDEQYF
NA	TRBV29-1	NA	TRBJ1-1	TGCAGCGTTGACGCAGGGAGGAGGGAAGCTTTCTTT	CSVDAGRREAFF
NA	TRBV12-3/TRBV12-4	few	TRBJ2-3	TGTGCCAGCAGTTTGGGGTCAAATACGCAGTATTTT	CASSLGSNTQYF
NA	TRBV7-3	many	TRBJ2-2	TGTGCCAGCAGCTCCCAAGGGGGAACGGGCGGGGAGCTGTTTTTT	CASSSQGGTGGELFF
TRBD2	TRBV7-9	few	TRBJ2-5	TGTGCCAGCAGCTTAGGGACTAGCGATTTCCAAGAGACCCAGTACTTC	CASSLGTSDFQETQYF
NA	TRBV13	NA	TRBJ1-6	TGTGCCAGCAGCCTAGGGACCAACAATTCACCCCTCCACTTT	CASSLGTNNSPLHF
TRBD2	TRBV19	NA	TRBJ2-3	TGTGCCAGTAGCCTTAGACTAGCTCGCACAGATACGCAGTATTTT	CASSLRLARTDTQYF
TRBD2	TRBV6-4	NA	TRBJ2-2	TGTGCCAGCAGTGTAACGGGAGGTCAAACCGGGGAGCTGTTTTTT	CASSVTGGQTGELFF
TRBD2	TRBV2	NA	TRBJ2-1	TGTGCCAGCAGTGGTAAGGGCGGGGGTGAGCAGCTCTTC	CASSGKGGGEQLF
TRBD1	TRBV7-2	NA	TRBJ1-3	TGTGCCAGCAGCTTAGGCCCGGACAGGGCTGTCGGAAACACCATATATTTT	CASSLGPDRAVGNTIYF
TRBD2	TRBV6-1	few	TRBJ2-1	TGTGCCAGCAGTTCTAGCGGGAGGGCCCATGAGCAGTTCTTC	CASSSSGRAHEQFF
NA	TRBV18	many	TRBJ1-2	TGTGCCAGCTCACCCAGGGACTATGGCTACACCTTC	CASSPRDYGYTF
NA	TRBV19	NA	TRBJ1-5	TGTGCCAGTTCGTATCGGGGGCGGGATCAGCCCCAGCATTTT	CASSYRGRDQPQHF
NA	TRBV6-1	NA	TRBJ1-2	TGTGCCAGCAGTGATAAAGAGGGGTACTATGGCTACACCTTC	CASSDKEGYYGYTF
NA	TRBV12-3/TRBV12-4	many	TRBJ2-5	TGTGCCAGCAGCCCTCTTCACGGAAAAGGCACCCAGTACTTC	CASSPLHGKGTQYF
TRBD2	TRBV18	few	TRBJ2-3	TGTGCCAGCTCACCAGCTAGCGGGAGTGCTGATACGCAGTATTTT	CASSPASGSADTQYF
TRBD1	TRBV5-4	NA	TRBJ1-2	TGTGCCAGCAGCGTGGGACAGGGCTTTGGCTACACCTTC	CASSVGQGFGYTF
TRBD1	TRBV29-1	many	TRBJ2-5	TGCAGCGTTATCACAGGGGGCGGGGAGACCCAGTACTTC	CSVITGGGETQYF
TRBD2	TRBV6-1	few	TRBJ2-1	TGTGCCAGCAAGAGGGCCGGGACTAGCGGGATGAATGAGCAGTTCTTC	CASKRAGTSGMNEQFF
NA	TRBV27	many	TRBJ2-3	TGTGCCAGCAGTTTAATGGGCAGGACTAGCACAGATACGCAGTATTTT	CASSLMGRTSTDTQYF